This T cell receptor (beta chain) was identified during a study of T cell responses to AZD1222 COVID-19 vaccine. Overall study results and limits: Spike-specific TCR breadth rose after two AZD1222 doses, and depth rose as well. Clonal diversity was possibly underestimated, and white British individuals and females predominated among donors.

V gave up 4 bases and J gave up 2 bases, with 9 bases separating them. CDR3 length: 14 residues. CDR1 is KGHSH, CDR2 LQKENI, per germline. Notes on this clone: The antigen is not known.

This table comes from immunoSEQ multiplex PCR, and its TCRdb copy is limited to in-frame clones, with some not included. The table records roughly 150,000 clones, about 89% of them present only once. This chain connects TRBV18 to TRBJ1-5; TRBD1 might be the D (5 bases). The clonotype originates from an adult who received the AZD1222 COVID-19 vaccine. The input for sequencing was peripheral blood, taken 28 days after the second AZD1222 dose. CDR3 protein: CASSLTAGNQPQHF. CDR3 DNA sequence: TGTGCCAGCTCACTGACAGCCGGCAATCAGCCCCAGCATTTT.